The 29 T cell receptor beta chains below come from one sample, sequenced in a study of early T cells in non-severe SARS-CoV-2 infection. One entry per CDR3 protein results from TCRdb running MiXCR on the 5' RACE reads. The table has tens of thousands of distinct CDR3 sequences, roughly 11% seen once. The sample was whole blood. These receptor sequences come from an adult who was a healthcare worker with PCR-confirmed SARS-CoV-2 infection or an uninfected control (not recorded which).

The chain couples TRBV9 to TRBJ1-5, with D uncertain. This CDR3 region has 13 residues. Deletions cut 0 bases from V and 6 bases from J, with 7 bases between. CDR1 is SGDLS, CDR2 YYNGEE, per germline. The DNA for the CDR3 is TGTGCCAGCAGCGTAGATCCGATTCAGCCCCAGCATTTT. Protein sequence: CASSVDPIQPQHF.

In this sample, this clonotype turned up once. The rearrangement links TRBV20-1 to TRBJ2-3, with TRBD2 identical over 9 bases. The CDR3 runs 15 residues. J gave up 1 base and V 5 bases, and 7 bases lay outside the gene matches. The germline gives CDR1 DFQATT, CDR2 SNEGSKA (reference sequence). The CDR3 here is CSAGLAGYGTDTQYF. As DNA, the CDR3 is TGCAGTGCTGGGCTAGCGGGATATGGCACAGATACGCAGTATTTT.

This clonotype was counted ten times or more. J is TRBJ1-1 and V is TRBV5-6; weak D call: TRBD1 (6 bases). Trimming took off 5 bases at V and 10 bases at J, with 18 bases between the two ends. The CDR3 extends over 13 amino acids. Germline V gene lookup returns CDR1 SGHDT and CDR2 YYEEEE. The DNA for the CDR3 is TGTGCCAGCAGTTTCCGTTCCAGGGGTCTAGCTTTCTTT. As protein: CASSFRSRGLAFF.

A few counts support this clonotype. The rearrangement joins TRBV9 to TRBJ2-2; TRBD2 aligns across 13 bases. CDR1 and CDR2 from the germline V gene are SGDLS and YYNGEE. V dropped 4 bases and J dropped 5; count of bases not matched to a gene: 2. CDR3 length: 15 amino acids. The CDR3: CASSQTSGRTGELFF. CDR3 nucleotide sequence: TGTGCCAGCAGCCAGACTAGCGGGAGGACCGGGGAGCTGTTTTTT.

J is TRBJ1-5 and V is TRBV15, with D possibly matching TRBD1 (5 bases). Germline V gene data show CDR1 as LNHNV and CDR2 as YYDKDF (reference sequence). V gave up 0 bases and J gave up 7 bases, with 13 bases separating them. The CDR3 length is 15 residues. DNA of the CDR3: TGTGCCACCAGCAGAGATGGCAGGGTGAACCAGCCCCAGCATTTT. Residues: CATSRDGRVNQPQHF.

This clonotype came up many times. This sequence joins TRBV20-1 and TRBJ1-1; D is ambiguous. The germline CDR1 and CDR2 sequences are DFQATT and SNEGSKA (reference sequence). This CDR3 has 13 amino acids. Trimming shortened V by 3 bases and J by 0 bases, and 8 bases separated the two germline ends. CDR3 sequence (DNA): TGCAGTGCTAGGGGATCTATGAACACTGAAGCTTTCTTT. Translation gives CSARGSMNTEAFF.

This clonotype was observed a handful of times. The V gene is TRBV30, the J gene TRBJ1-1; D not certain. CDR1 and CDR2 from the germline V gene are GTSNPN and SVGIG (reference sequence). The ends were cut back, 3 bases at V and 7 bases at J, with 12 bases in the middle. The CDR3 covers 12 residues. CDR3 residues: CAWRPNVGEAFF. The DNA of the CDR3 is TGTGCCTGGAGACCTAATGTGGGTGAAGCTTTCTTT.

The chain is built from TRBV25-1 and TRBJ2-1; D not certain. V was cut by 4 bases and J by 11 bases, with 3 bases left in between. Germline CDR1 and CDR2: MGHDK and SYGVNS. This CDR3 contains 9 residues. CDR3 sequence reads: CASSVKQFF. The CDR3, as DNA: TGTGCCAGCAGTGTCAAGCAGTTCTTC.

The CDR3 sequence: CSVSSGTSGNEQYF. For the CDR3, the DNA is TGCAGTGTCTCGTCCGGGACTAGCGGGAACGAGCAGTACTTC. The gene calls are TRBV20-1 and TRBJ2-7, with 13 positions matching TRBD2. J gave up 5 bases and V 7 bases, and 8 bases lay outside the gene matches. The CDR3 contains 14 residues. From germline, CDR1 is DFQATT and CDR2 SNEGSKA (reference sequence).

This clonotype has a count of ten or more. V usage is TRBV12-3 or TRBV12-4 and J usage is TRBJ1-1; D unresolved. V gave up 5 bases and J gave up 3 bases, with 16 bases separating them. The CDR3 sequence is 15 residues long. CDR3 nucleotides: TGTGCCAGCAGTCCCGGAGGAGGTCTCTACACTGAAGCTTTCTTT. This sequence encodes CASSPGGGLYTEAFF.

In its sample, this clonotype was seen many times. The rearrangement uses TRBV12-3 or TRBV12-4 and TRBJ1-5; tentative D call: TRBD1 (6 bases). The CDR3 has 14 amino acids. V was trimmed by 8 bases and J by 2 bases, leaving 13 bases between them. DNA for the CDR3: TGTGCCAGCGGGTCGCACAGGGGCAATCAGCCCCAGCATTTT. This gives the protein CASGSHRGNQPQHF.

In DNA form, the CDR3 reads TGTGCCAGCAGTGATTCCAACGAGCAGTACTTC. This sequence encodes CASSDSNEQYF. This sequence joins TRBV2 and TRBJ2-7; D remains ambiguous. The CDR3 has 11 residues. Trimming left V 3 bases short and J 5 bases short, with 5 bases between. Germline CDR1 and CDR2: SNHLY and FYNNEI. Full variable domain (remainder filled in from reference TRBV2 and TRBJ2-7): EPEVTQTPSHQVTQMGQEVILRCVPISNHLYFYWYRQILGQKVEFLVSFYNNEISEKSEIFDDQFSVERPDGSNFTLKIRSTKLEDSAMYFCASSDSNEQYFGPGTRLTVT.

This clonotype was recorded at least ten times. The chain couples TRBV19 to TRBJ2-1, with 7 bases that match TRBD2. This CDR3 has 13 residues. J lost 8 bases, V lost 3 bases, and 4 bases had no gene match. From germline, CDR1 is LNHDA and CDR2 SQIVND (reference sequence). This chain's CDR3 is CASSMVRGDEQFF. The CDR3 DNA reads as TGTGCCAGTAGTATGGTTCGGGGGGATGAGCAGTTCTTC.

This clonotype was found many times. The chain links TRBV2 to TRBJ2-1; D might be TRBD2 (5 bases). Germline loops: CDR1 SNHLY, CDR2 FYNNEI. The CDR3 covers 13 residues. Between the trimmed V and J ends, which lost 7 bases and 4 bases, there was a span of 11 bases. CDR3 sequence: CASILAPYNEQFF. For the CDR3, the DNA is TGTGCCAGCATCCTAGCCCCGTACAATGAGCAGTTCTTC.

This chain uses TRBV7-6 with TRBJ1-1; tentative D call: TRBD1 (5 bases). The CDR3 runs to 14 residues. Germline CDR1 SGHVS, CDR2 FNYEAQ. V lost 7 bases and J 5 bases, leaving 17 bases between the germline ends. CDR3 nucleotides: TGTGCCAGCAACCCGACAGAAAGGTTGACTGAAGCTTTCTTT. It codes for CASNPTERLTEAFF.

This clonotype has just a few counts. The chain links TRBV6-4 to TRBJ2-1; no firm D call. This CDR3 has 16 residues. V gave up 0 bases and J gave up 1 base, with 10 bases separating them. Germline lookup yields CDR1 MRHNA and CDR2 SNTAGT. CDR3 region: CASSDSSTSSYNEQFF. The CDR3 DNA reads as TGTGCCAGCAGTGACTCCAGTACATCTTCCTACAATGAGCAGTTCTTC.

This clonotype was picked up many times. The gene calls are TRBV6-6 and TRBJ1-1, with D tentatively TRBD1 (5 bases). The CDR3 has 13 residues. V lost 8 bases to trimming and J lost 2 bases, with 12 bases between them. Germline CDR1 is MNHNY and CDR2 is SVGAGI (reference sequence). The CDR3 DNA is TGTGCCAGCGCGAATGGGGCAAACACTGAAGCTTTCTTT. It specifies CASANGANTEAFF.

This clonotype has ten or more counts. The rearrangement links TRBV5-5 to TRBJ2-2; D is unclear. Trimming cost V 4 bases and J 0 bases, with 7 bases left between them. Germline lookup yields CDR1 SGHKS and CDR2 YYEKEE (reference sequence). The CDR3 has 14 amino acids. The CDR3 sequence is CASSRSSNTGELFF. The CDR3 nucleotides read TGTGCCAGCAGCCGATCATCGAACACCGGGGAGCTGTTTTTT.

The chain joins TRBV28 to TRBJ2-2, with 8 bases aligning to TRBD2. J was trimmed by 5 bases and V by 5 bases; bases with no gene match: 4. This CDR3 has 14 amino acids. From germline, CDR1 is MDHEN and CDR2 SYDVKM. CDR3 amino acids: CASSHLAGTGELFF. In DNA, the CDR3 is TGTGCCAGCAGTCACTTAGCGGGAACCGGGGAGCTGTTTTTT.

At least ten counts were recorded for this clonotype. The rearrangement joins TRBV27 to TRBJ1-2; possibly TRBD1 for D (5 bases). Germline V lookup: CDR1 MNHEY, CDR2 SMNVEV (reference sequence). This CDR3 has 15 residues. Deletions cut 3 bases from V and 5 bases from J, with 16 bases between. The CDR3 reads CASSLAPTAFYGYTF. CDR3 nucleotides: TGTGCCAGCAGTTTGGCCCCGACAGCTTTTTATGGCTACACCTTC.

This CDR3 is CASSGSPEQFF. CDR3 DNA: TGTGCCAGTAGCGGGAGCCCTGAGCAGTTCTTC. The chain couples TRBV6-1 to TRBJ2-1; 9 nucleotides align to TRBD2. V shed 9 bases, J shed 9 bases, and the junction held 3 bases outside the gene matches. The CDR3 covers 11 residues. CDR1 MNHNS and CDR2 SASEGT come from the germline V gene.

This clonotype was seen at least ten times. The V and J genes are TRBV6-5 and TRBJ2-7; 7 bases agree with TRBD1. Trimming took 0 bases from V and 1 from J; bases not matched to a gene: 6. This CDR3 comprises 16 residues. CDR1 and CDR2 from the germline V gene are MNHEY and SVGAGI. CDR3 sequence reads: CASSYSAGTVSYEQYF. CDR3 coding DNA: TGTGCCAGCAGTTACTCGGCCGGGACAGTGTCCTACGAGCAGTACTTC.

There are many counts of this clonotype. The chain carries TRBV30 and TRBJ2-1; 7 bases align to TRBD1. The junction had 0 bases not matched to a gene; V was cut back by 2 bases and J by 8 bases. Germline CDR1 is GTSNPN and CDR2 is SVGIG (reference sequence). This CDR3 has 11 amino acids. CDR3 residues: CAWSTGDEQFF. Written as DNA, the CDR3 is TGTGCCTGGAGTACAGGGGATGAGCAGTTCTTC.

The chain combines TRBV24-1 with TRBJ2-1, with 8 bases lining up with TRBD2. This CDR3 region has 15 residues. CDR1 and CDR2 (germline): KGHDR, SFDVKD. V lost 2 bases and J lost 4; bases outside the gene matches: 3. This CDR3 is CATSDWIAGYNEQFF. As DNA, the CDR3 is TGTGCCACCAGTGATTGGATAGCGGGGTACAATGAGCAGTTCTTC.

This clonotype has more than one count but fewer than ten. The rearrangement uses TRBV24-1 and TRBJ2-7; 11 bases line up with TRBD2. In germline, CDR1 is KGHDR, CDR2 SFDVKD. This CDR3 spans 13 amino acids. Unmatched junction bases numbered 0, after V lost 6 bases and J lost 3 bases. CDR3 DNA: TGTGCCACCAGTCTAGCGGGAGGCTACGAGCAGTACTTC. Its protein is CATSLAGGYEQYF.

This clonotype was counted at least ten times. The CDR3 DNA sequence: TGTGCCACCAGTGAGTCGACCGCCAGCTCCTACAATGAGCAGTTCTTC. Translation gives CATSESTASSYNEQFF. The chain carries TRBV24-1 and TRBJ2-1; the D is unclear. Germline V gene data show CDR1 as KGHDR and CDR2 as SFDVKD. This CDR3 contains 16 residues. The germline V and J ends were trimmed by 4 bases and 0 bases, with 12 bases remaining between them.

CDR3 sequence (DNA): TGCAGTGCTAGGGGACGGGGAATGGCCTACGAGCAGTACTTC. This encodes CSARGRGMAYEQYF. V is TRBV20-1 and J is TRBJ2-7, with D tentatively TRBD1 or TRBD2 (5 bases each). Germline loops: CDR1 DFQATT, CDR2 SNEGSKA (reference sequence). V gave up 3 bases and J gave up 2 bases, with 14 bases separating them. The CDR3 runs to 14 residues.

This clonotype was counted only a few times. The CDR3 coding sequence is TGTGCTAGTGGTTTAGGGAAGGGTAAGCAGTTCTTC. Protein sequence: CASGLGKGKQFF. This sequence joins TRBV12-5 and TRBJ2-1; D uncertain. V was pared by 3 bases and J by 11 bases, with 11 bases between. CDR1 is LGHNT and CDR2 is FRNRAP in the germline V gene. CDR3 size: 12 residues.

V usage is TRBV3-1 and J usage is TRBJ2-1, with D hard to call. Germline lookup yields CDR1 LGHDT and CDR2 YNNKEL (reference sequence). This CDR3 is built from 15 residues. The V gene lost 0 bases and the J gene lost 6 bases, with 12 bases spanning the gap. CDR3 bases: TGTGCCAGCAGCCAAGATCTTTATGGAAGCAATGAGCAGTTCTTC. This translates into CASSQDLYGSNEQFF.